This T cell receptor beta chain was retrieved from a study of CD8+ T cells in alopecia areata. In the study overall: Patients in the treated group were given tofacitinib by mouth, 5 to 10 mg twice a day. Tofacitinib treatment spanned 6 to 18 months, with 6 months off drug afterward.

Findings of the study overall: Patients showed less clear TCR sequence sharing than mice, possibly partly because of HLA diversity.

It was cDNA, reverse transcribed from extracted RNA, that served as the sequencing template. Repertoires were generated with immunoSEQ multiplex PCR, while TCRdb's copy carries only in-frame clones and drops some. This sample has 150,000 to 200,000 clones, with approximately 52% found just once. Trimming stripped 4 bases from V and 0 bases from J, with 2 bases between. Germline CDR1 reads DFQATT; CDR2 reads SNEGSKA (reference sequence). The CDR3 runs 11 residues. Details on this clone: Its target is not known. Other DNA sequences of this sample code for an identical CDR3.

Noted treatment: oral pan-JAK inhibitor, 5-10 mg twice daily. Collection of lesional scalp punch biopsies and peripheral blood was performed in alopecia areata patients. The source material was CD4+ T cells sorted from blood, sampled at roughly week 58, from a patient treated with tofacitinib. This chain uses TRBV20-1 with TRBJ2-3, with D hard to call. The origin of this receptor is a human donor with alopecia areata. CDR3: CSAKSTDTQYF. The CDR3 DNA reads as TGCAGTGCTAAGAGCACAGATACGCAGTATTTT.